Shown below are 21 T cell receptor beta chains from a single sample sequenced in a study of cytomegalovirus exposure and HLA in healthy donors. Profiling relied on immunoSEQ multiplex PCR, and the TCRdb table lists in-frame clones only, not all of them. The sample contains under 150,000 clones, approximately 87% of which appear only once. The material sequenced was PBMCs. These receptors were taken from a young man in good health and CMV-seronegative.

This chain connects TRBV6-6 to TRBJ1-2, with D possibly matching TRBD1 (5 bases). V shed 4 bases and J shed 8 bases, with 20 bases lying between them. Germline V CDR1 and CDR2: MNHNY, SVGAGI (reference sequence). The CDR3 extends over 15 amino acids. The CDR3 spells CASSFLPDSVEGYTF. CDR3 nucleotides: TGTGCCAGCAGTTTTCTCCCCGACAGTGTGGAGGGCTACACCTTC.

The chain joins TRBV15 to TRBJ2-2; D may be TRBD1 (5 bases). CDR1 is LNHNV, CDR2 YYDKDF, per germline (reference sequence). V gave up 2 bases and J gave up 6 bases, with 19 bases separating them. This CDR3 contains 17 residues. The CDR3 region has the DNA TGTGCCACCAGCAGAAAAGGGGCTACCCCAAACGCCGGGGAGCTGTTTTTT. Encoded protein: CATSRKGATPNAGELFF.

This sequence joins TRBV11-2 and TRBJ2-7; D not certain. The CDR3 has 16 amino acids. The germline V gene has CDR1 SGHAT and CDR2 FQNNGV. Trimming removed 0 bases at V and 0 bases at J, with 12 bases between. In DNA form, the CDR3 reads TGTGCCAGCAGCTTAGATCGCACTTCCCTCTCCTACGAGCAGTACTTC. Its translation: CASSLDRTSLSYEQYF.

The chain recombines TRBV4-2 with TRBJ1-1, with D perhaps matching TRBD1 (5 bases). Germline V gene data show CDR1 as LGHNA and CDR2 as YNFKEQ. The CDR3 has 14 amino acids. Trimming cost V 5 bases and J 2 bases, with 12 bases left between them. The CDR3 spells CASSMGQDNTEAFF. CDR3 nucleotides: TGTGCCAGCAGCATGGGGCAGGATAACACTGAAGCTTTCTTT.

This clone was seen only a few times. The V and J genes are TRBV27 and TRBJ2-5; D might be TRBD2 (6 bases). The CDR3 spans 15 residues. The V and J ends lost 5 bases and 5 bases respectively, with 18 bases between them. Germline V CDR1 and CDR2: MNHEY, SMNVEV (reference sequence). In DNA form, the CDR3 reads TGTGCCAGCAGTGGGAGGCGGGGCCACCTTGAGACCCAGTACTTC. This sequence encodes CASSGRRGHLETQYF.

This clone came up once. This rearrangement joins TRBV29-1 to TRBJ2-7; D unresolved. The V and J ends lost 4 bases and 0 bases respectively, with 10 bases between them. This CDR3 spans 13 amino acids. CDR1 and CDR2 (germline): SQVTM, ANQGSEA. The CDR3 sequence is CSVGGGSSYEQYF. CDR3 sequence (DNA): TGCAGCGTTGGAGGTGGTAGCTCCTACGAGCAGTACTTC.

The CDR3, as DNA: TGCAGCGTTGAAGATCGCACTAGCGGGGACTACGAGCAGTACTTC. Amino acid sequence: CSVEDRTSGDYEQYF. This chain connects TRBV29-1 to TRBJ2-7, with 10 bases aligning to TRBD2. The CDR3 covers 15 residues. Germline V lookup: CDR1 SQVTM, CDR2 ANQGSEA. Trimming cost V 0 bases and J 3 bases; bases outside gene matches: 5.

J is TRBJ2-1 and V is TRBV13; D may be TRBD2 (6 bases). CDR3 length: 16 residues. Germline V CDR1 and CDR2: PRHDT, FYEKMQ (reference sequence). V gave up 5 bases and J gave up 2 bases, with 16 bases separating them. The CDR3 is CASSPGGTETYNEQFF. The CDR3, as DNA: TGTGCCAGCAGCCCGGGCGGGACGGAAACCTACAATGAGCAGTTCTTC.

This rearrangement joins TRBV5-6 to TRBJ2-1; D uncertain. The length of the CDR3 is 14 residues. V was pared by 6 bases and J by 3 bases, with 13 bases between. CDR1 is SGHDT and CDR2 is YYEEEE in the germline V gene. CDR3 DNA: TGTGCCAGCACCCCTGGTGCGAGCTACAATGAGCAGTTCTTC. Its translation: CASTPGASYNEQFF.

The chain carries TRBV27 and TRBJ2-1, with 12 bases lining up with TRBD2. This CDR3 contains 15 residues. The germline V gene has CDR1 MNHEY and CDR2 SMNVEV (reference sequence). Losses at the gene ends were 5 bases for V and 9 bases for J; bases not matched to a gene: 8. The CDR3 region is CASSSLAGGETEQFF. DNA for the CDR3: TGTGCCAGCAGTAGTCTAGCGGGAGGGGAGACTGAGCAGTTCTTC.

The V call is TRBV7-6, the J call TRBJ1-3; possibly TRBD1 for D (5 bases). V shed 2 bases and J shed 2 bases, with 7 bases lying between them. Germline lookup yields CDR1 SGHVS and CDR2 FNYEAQ. This CDR3 region has 14 residues. In nucleotides, the CDR3 is TGTGCCAGCAGCTTACAGGGAACTGGAAACACCATATATTTT. It encodes CASSLQGTGNTIYF.

This chain uses TRBV19 with TRBJ1-2; no firm D call. CDR1 is LNHDA and CDR2 is SQIVND in the germline V gene (reference sequence). The V gene lost 3 bases and the J gene lost 8 bases, with 13 bases spanning the gap. This CDR3 has 13 amino acids. DNA for the CDR3: TGTGCCAGTAGTATCCCCGCCGGGGAGGGCTACACCTTC. Protein sequence: CASSIPAGEGYTF.

The chain is built from TRBV18 and TRBJ2-1, with 11 bases fitting TRBD2. Germline V gene lookup returns CDR1 KGHSH and CDR2 LQKENI. The CDR3 extends over 15 amino acids. V was pared by 2 bases and J by 9 bases, with 6 bases of the junction left unmatched. The CDR3 here is CASSPGTSGSGEQFF. The CDR3 DNA is TGTGCCAGCTCACCAGGAACTAGCGGGAGCGGTGAGCAGTTCTTC.

The chain joins TRBV28 to TRBJ1-1, with D uncertain. Between the trimmed V and J ends, which lost 2 bases and 10 bases, there was a span of 17 bases. CDR3 length equals 14 residues. Germline V gene lookup returns CDR1 MDHEN and CDR2 SYDVKM. CDR3 DNA sequence: TGTGCCAGCAGTTTACCCGGAGGCCCATATGGAGCTTTCTTT. Translation gives CASSLPGGPYGAFF.

The chain combines TRBV7-2 with TRBJ2-1; D call uncertain. The CDR3 has 9 residues. The germline V gene has CDR1 SGHTA and CDR2 FQGNSA. V lost 7 bases, J lost 12 bases, and 7 bases lay in between. The CDR3 DNA sequence: TGTGCCAGCATTTCAGGGCAGTTCTTC. It translates to CASISGQFF.

CDR3 in DNA: TGTGCCAGCAGCGTAGGACAGGGTAGTGCTGGGGCCAACGTCCTGACTTTC. Translation gives CASSVGQGSAGANVLTF. This chain connects TRBV9 to TRBJ2-6; 7 bases align to TRBD1. The germline gives CDR1 SGDLS, CDR2 YYNGEE. V lost 0 bases and J lost 2; bases outside the gene matches: 5. CDR3 size: 17 residues.

This chain joins TRBV2 and TRBJ1-2; D call uncertain. The germline CDR1 and CDR2 sequences are SNHLY and FYNNEI. With 6 bases removed from V and 4 bases from J, the gap between germline ends came to 9 bases. The CDR3 has 12 residues. The CDR3 loop reads CASRRQVYGYTF. CDR3 sequence (DNA): TGTGCCAGCAGACGACAAGTCTATGGCTACACCTTC.

This clone was seen more than once but under ten times. The rearrangement links TRBV30 to TRBJ2-1; 10 nucleotides align to TRBD2. The CDR3 extends over 18 amino acids. V lost 7 bases to trimming and J lost 3 bases; unmatched junction nucleotides: 18. Germline assignment: CDR1 GTSNPN and CDR2 SVGIG (reference sequence). The CDR3 protein is CASASGRGVQWYYNEQFF. CDR3 sequence (DNA): TGTGCCTCTGCTAGCGGGAGAGGAGTTCAATGGTACTACAATGAGCAGTTCTTC.

The chain joins TRBV4-3 to TRBJ2-6; D is perhaps TRBD1 (6 bases). CDR1 is LGHNA, CDR2 YSLEER, per germline. CDR3 length: 15 amino acids. The V and J ends lost 0 bases and 11 bases respectively, with 14 bases between them. The CDR3 sequence: CASSQEMVTGHVLTF. As DNA, the CDR3 is TGCGCCAGCAGCCAAGAGATGGTAACAGGGCACGTCCTGACTTTC.

This sequence joins TRBV7-9 and TRBJ2-1, with D hard to call. V was clipped by 5 bases and J by 3 bases, with 23 bases between them. Germline values: CDR1 SEHNR, CDR2 FQNEAQ (reference sequence). This CDR3 is built from 18 residues. CDR3 in amino acids: CASSPPLVSGPRYNEQFF. The CDR3 bases are TGTGCCAGCAGCCCTCCACTGGTATCCGGTCCTCGCTACAATGAGCAGTTCTTC.

The CDR3 DNA is TGTGCCACCAGCGGGCCGGGACAGGGCCACGACGAGCAGTACTTC. It yields the protein CATSGPGQGHDEQYF. The V and J genes are TRBV15 and TRBJ2-7; 9 bases align to TRBD1. Germline values: CDR1 LNHNV, CDR2 YYDKDF (reference sequence). The CDR3 has 15 residues. V lost 5 bases to trimming and J lost 5 bases; unmatched junction nucleotides: 10.